Each of the 14 T cell receptor beta chains below was sequenced from the same sample in a study of T-cell memory formation after mild COVID-19. TCRdb recomputed calls from the 5' RACE reads with MiXCR, one row per CDR3 protein. The table includes over 400,000 distinct CDR3 sequences, about 22% detected once. Input material: PBMCs or a T cell subset sorted from them (not recorded which). These receptors were obtained from an adult woman who had mild COVID-19 (a few samples of this study predate the infection). Cell type and time point are not known.

The CDR3 DNA sequence: TGTGCCAGTAGGACAGCTCCGAACACTGAAGCTTTCTTT. Its protein is CASRTAPNTEAFF. The chain carries TRBV19 and TRBJ1-1; perhaps TRBD1 as D (5 bases). V lost 6 bases to trimming and J lost 1 base, with 9 bases between them. Looked up from germline, CDR1 is LNHDA and CDR2 is SQIVND (reference sequence). The CDR3 covers 13 residues.

The chain couples TRBV13 to TRBJ1-3, with unresolved D. The CDR3 is 15 amino acids. Per the germline V gene, CDR1 is PRHDT and CDR2 is FYEKMQ (reference sequence). With 2 bases removed from V and 0 bases from J, the gap between germline ends came to 8 bases. CDR3 region: CASSLLAVSGNTIYF. CDR3 DNA: TGTGCCAGCAGCTTATTGGCAGTCTCTGGAAACACCATATATTTT.

This clonotype was counted a few times. The rearrangement joins TRBV5-1 to TRBJ2-7, with D unclear. CDR1 and CDR2 (germline): SGHRS, YFSETQ. The CDR3 runs 14 residues. V gave up 4 bases and J gave up 0 bases, with 11 bases separating them. The CDR3 sequence is CASSPNPSSYEQYF. CDR3 in DNA: TGCGCCAGCAGCCCCAACCCCTCCTCCTACGAGCAGTACTTC.

The chain employs TRBV5-5 and TRBJ2-7, with 8 positions matching TRBD1. Germline lookup yields CDR1 SGHKS and CDR2 YYEKEE (reference sequence). The CDR3 extends over 17 amino acids. V lost 7 bases to trimming and J lost 2 bases; unmatched junction nucleotides: 17. CDR3 protein: CASDPLATGGLTYEQYF. CDR3 bases: TGTGCCAGCGACCCCTTAGCAACAGGGGGACTTACCTACGAGCAGTACTTC.

This clonotype has just a few counts. The CDR3 nucleotides are TGTGCCAGCAGTTACGGGGGCCGGGGAGTGTACACTGAAGCTTTCTTT. This gives the protein CASSYGGRGVYTEAFF. V gene TRBV6-5 combines with J gene TRBJ1-1; possible D gene TRBD1, 6 bases. V gave up 2 bases and J gave up 3 bases, with 16 bases separating them. This CDR3 region has 16 residues. In germline, CDR1 is MNHEY, CDR2 SVGAGI.

The V and J genes are TRBV29-1 and TRBJ2-7; 9 bases match TRBD2. V lost 4 bases and J lost 7; bases outside the gene matches: 5. Germline CDR1 is SQVTM and CDR2 is ANQGSEA. This CDR3 has 12 amino acids. The CDR3 region is CSVGWREGEQYF. In nucleotides, the CDR3 is TGCAGCGTTGGTTGGCGGGAGGGAGAGCAGTACTTC.

The sample holds a few counts of this clonotype. The rearrangement joins TRBV12-3 or TRBV12-4 to TRBJ2-7, with a tentative D call TRBD2 (7 bases). V was cut by 3 bases and J by 3 bases, with 12 bases left in between. The length of the CDR3 is 14 residues. CDR3: CASSFGGGGYEQYF. The CDR3 region has the DNA TGTGCCAGCAGTTTCGGAGGGGGGGGCTACGAGCAGTACTTC.

This clonotype was seen a handful of times. The chain is built from TRBV11-1 and TRBJ2-7; 8 bases fit TRBD2. CDR3 length: 21 residues. The V gene's germline CDR1 is SGHAT and CDR2 FQDESV (reference sequence). With V trimmed by 5 bases and J by 3 bases, 27 bases remained unmatched. The DNA for the CDR3 is TGTGCCAGCAGCCCCCGTTTCACCAGGGGACTAGGGTATCGGTGGAACTACGAGCAGTACTTC. Amino acids: CASSPRFTRGLGYRWNYEQYF.

This clonotype was detected a few times. The chain links TRBV7-9 to TRBJ1-2; 11 bases align to TRBD1. Unmatched junction bases numbered 9, after V lost 5 bases and J lost 7 bases. This CDR3 spans 15 amino acids. CDR1 and CDR2 from the germline V gene are SEHNR and FQNEAQ (reference sequence). The CDR3 DNA sequence: TGTGCCAGCAGCCGAGGACAGGGGGCGACTAGTGGCTACACCTTC. It translates to CASSRGQGATSGYTF.

The CDR3 is CASSLAGGASNNSPLHF. CDR3 nucleotide sequence: TGCGCCAGCAGCTTGGCCGGGGGGGCGTCAAATAATTCACCCCTCCACTTT. The V and J genes are TRBV5-1 and TRBJ1-6, with D possibly matching TRBD1 (6 bases). The CDR3 runs 17 residues. Looked up from germline, CDR1 is SGHRS and CDR2 is YFSETQ. V was clipped by 0 bases and J by 5 bases, with 15 bases between them.

This clonotype occurred a few times. The chain uses TRBV12-3 or TRBV12-4 and TRBJ2-7; 10 nucleotides match TRBD2. The J segment lost 0 bases and the V segment lost 8 bases, leaving 10 bases of the junction unmatched. CDR3 length: 16 amino acids. The CDR3 DNA reads TGTGCCAGCCGGGCTAGCGGGGGCGTTAGCTCCTACGAGCAGTACTTC. It specifies CASRASGGVSSYEQYF.

This clonotype has just a few counts. This chain links TRBV7-6 with TRBJ2-7; D may match TRBD1 or TRBD2 (6 bases each). In germline, CDR1 is SGHVS, CDR2 FNYEAQ. The V gene lost 5 bases and the J gene lost 9 bases, with 11 bases spanning the gap. This CDR3 contains 11 residues. The CDR3 DNA is TGTGCCAGCAGCACGGGGGCGGGGCAGTACTTC. Translation gives CASSTGAGQYF.

The genes are TRBV4-1 and TRBJ1-1; D is undetermined. CDR1 is MGHRA, CDR2 YSYEKL, per germline. This CDR3 has 15 residues. Trimming took off 0 bases at V and 1 base at J, with 9 bases between the two ends. Written as DNA, the CDR3 is TGCGCCAGCAGCCAAGAGGGAGGAGGGAACACTGAAGCTTTCTTT. Translating it yields CASSQEGGGNTEAFF.

The J gene is TRBJ2-5, the V gene TRBV3-1, with 10 bases lining up with TRBD1. Germline CDR1 is LGHDT and CDR2 is YNNKEL (reference sequence). There are 16 residues in the CDR3. V shed 1 base, J shed 3 bases, and the junction held 5 bases outside the gene matches. In DNA form, the CDR3 reads TGTGCCAGCAGCCAAGTGGGGACAGGGGACAAAGAGACCCAGTACTTC. It specifies CASSQVGTGDKETQYF.